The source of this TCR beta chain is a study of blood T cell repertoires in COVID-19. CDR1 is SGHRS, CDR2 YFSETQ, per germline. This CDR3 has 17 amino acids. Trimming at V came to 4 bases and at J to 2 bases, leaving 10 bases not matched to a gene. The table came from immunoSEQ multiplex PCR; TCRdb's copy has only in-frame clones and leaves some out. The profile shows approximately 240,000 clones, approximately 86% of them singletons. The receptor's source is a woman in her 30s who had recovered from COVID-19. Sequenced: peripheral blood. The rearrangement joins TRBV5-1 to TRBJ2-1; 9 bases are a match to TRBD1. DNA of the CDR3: TGCGCCAGCAGCAGAGGACAGGGGACCCCTCCCTACAATGAGCAGTTCTTC. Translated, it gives CASSRGQGTPPYNEQFF.